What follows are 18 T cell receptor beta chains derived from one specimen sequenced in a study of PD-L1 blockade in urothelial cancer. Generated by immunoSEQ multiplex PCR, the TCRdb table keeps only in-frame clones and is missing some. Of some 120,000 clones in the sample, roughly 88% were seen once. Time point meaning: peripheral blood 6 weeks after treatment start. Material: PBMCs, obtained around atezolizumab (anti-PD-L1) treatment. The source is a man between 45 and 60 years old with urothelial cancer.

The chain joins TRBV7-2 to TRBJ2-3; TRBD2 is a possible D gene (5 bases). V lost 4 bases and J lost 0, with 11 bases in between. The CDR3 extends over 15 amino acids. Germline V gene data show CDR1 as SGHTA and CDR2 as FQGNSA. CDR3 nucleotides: TGTGCCAGCAGCTCTAAGTGGACTAGCACAGATACGCAGTATTTT. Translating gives CASSSKWTSTDTQYF. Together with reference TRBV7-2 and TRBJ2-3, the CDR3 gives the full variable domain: GAGVSQSPSNKVTEKGKDVELRCDPISGHTALYWYRQSLGQGLEFLIYFQGNSAPDKSGLPSDRFSAERTGGSVSTLTIQRTQQEDSAVYLCASSSKWTSTDTQYFGPGTRLTVL.

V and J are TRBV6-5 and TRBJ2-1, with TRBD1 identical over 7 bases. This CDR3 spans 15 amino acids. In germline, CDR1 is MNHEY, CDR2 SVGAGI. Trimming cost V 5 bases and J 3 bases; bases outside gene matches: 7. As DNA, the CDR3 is TGTGCCAGCAGTCCAACAGGGGCCCTCTACAATGAGCAGTTCTTC. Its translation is CASSPTGALYNEQFF.

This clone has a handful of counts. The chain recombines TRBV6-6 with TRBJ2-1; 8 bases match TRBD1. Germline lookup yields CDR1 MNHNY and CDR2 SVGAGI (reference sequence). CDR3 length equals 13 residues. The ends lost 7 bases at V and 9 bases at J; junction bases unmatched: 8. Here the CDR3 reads CASTNSQGAEQFF. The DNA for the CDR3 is TGTGCCAGCACCAACTCTCAGGGGGCTGAGCAGTTCTTC.

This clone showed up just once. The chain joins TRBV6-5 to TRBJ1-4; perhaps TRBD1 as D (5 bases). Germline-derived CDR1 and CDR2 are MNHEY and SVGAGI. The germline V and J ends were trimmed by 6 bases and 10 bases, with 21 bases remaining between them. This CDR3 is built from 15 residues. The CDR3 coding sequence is TGTGCCAGCAGCCAACCGGGACTGGGAGGCGGAAAACTGTTTTTT. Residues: CASSQPGLGGGKLFF.

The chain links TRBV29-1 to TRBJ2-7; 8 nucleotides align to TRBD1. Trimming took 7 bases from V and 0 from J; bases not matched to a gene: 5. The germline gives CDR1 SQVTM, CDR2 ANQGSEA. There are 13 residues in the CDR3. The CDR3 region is CSARQGPSYEQYF. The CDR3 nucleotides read TGCAGCGCCAGACAGGGGCCCTCCTACGAGCAGTACTTC.

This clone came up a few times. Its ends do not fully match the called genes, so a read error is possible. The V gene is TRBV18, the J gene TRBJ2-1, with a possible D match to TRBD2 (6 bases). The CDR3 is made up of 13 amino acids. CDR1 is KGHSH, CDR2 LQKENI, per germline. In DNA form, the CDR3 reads TGTGCCAGCACACCGGGACTTGACAATGAGCAGTTCTTC. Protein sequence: CASTPGLDNEQFF.

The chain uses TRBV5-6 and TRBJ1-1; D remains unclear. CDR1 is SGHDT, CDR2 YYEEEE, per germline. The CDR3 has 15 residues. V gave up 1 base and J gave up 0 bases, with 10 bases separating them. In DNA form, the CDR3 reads TGTGCCAGCAGCTTGTCACGGGTTATGAACACTGAAGCTTTCTTT. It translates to CASSLSRVMNTEAFF. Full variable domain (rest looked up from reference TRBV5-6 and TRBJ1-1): DAGVTQSPTHLIKTRGQQVTLRCSPKSGHDTVSWYQQALGQGPQFIFQYYEEEERQRGNFPDRFSGHQFPNYSSELNVNALLLGDSALYLCASSLSRVMNTEAFFGQGTRLTVV.

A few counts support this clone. The CDR3 reads CASSYLGQGDETQYF. Written as DNA, the CDR3 is TGTGCCAGCAGTTACTTAGGACAGGGGGACGAGACCCAGTACTTC. The rearrangement joins TRBV6-5 to TRBJ2-5; 10 bases match TRBD1. The CDR3 contains 15 residues. Germline V gene data show CDR1 as MNHEY and CDR2 as SVGAGI. Trimming removed 1 base from V and 5 bases from J; junction bases left unmatched: 4.

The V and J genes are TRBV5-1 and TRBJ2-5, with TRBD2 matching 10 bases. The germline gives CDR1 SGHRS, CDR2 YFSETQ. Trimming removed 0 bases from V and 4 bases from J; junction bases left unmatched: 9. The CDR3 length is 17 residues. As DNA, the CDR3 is TGCGCCAGCAGCTTGGCGAGCGGGGGGGCGGTTGGAGAGACCCAGTACTTC. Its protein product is CASSLASGGAVGETQYF.

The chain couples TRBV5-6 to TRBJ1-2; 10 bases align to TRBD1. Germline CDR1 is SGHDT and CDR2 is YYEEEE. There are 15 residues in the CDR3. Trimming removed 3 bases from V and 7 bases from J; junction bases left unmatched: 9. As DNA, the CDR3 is TGTGCCAGCAGCTGGAGGGACAGGGGTTTAGGTGGCTACACCTTC. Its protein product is CASSWRDRGLGGYTF.

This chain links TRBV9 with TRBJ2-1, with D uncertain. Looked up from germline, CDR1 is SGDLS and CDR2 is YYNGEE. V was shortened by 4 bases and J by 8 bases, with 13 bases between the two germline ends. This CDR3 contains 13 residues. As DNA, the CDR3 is TGTGCCAGCAGCCCCCAGCACCGGGATGAGCAGTTCTTC. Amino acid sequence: CASSPQHRDEQFF.

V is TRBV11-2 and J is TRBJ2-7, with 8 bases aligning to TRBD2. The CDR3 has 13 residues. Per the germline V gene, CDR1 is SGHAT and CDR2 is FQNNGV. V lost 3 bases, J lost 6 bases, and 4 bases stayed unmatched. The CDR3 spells CASSFGTRGEQYF. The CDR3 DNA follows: TGTGCCAGCAGCTTCGGGACTAGAGGCGAGCAGTACTTC. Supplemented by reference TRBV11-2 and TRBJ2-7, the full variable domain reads EAGVAQSPRYKIIEKRQSVAFWCNPISGHATLYWYQQILGQGPKLLIQFQNNGVVDDSQLPKDRFSAERLKGVDSTLKIQPAKLEDSAVYLCASSFGTRGEQYFGPGTRLTVT.

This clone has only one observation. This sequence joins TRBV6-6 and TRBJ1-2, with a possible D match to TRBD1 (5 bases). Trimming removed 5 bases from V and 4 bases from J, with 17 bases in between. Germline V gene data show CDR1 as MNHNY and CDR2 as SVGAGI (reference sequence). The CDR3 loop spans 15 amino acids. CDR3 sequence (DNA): TGTGCCAGCAGTCAGAGACAGACTGCCATCTATGGCTACACCTTC. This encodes CASSQRQTAIYGYTF.

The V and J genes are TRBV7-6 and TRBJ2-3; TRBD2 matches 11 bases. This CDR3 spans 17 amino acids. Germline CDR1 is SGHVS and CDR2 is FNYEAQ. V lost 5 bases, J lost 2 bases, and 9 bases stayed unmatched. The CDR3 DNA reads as TGTGCCAGCAGCCATGGGACTAGCGGCCTAGACACAGATACGCAGTATTTT. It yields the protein CASSHGTSGLDTDTQYF.

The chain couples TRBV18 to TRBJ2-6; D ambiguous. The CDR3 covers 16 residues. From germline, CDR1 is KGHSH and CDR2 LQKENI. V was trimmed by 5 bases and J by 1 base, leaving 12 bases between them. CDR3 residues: CASSSLPQSGANVLTF. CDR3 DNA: TGTGCCAGCTCATCACTCCCACAGTCTGGGGCCAACGTCCTGACTTTC.

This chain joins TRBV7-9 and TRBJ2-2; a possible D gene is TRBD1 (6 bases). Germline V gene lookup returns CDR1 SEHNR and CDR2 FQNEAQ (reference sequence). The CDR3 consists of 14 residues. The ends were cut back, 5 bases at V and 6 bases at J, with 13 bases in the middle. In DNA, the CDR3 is TGTGCCAGCAGCGCTGGGAAGGGGGCCGGGGAGCTGTTTTTT. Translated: CASSAGKGAGELFF.

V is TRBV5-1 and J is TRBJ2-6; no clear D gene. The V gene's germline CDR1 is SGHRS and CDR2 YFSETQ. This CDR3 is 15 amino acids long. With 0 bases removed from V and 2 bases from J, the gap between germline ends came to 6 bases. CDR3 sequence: CASSLGVAGANVLTF. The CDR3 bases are TGCGCCAGCAGCTTGGGAGTGGCTGGGGCCAACGTCCTGACTTTC.

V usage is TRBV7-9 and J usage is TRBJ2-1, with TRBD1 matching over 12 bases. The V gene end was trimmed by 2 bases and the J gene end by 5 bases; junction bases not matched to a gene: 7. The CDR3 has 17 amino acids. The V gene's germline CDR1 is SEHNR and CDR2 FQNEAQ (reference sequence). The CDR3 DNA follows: TGTGCCAGCAGCTTAAGGGGGGGGACAGGGGGCCACAATGAGCAGTTCTTC. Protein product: CASSLRGGTGGHNEQFF.